The 6 T cell receptor beta chains in this list originate from one sample, sequenced in a study of T cells in narcolepsy. Assay used: immunoSEQ multiplex PCR; TCRdb lists only in-frame clones, some missing. Here the sample spans under 40,000 clones, roughly four fifths being singletons. The sequenced material came from memory (CD45RA-) CD4+ T cells from blood. These receptors came from a human donor in good health.

The chain carries TRBV10-2 and TRBJ2-2, with 7 bases identical to TRBD1. J was trimmed by 1 base and V by 10 bases; bases with no gene match: 6. The length of the CDR3 is 14 residues. Germline values: CDR1 WSHSY, CDR2 SAAADI. The CDR3 reads CATGGTENTGELFF. CDR3 DNA: TGCGCCACCGGTGGGACAGAGAACACCGGGGAGCTGTTTTTT.

The chain employs TRBV28 and TRBJ1-5; TRBD1 matches 7 bases. Losses at the gene ends were 7 bases for V and 3 bases for J; bases not matched to a gene: 6. The CDR3 is 14 residues long. The V gene's germline CDR1 is MDHEN and CDR2 SYDVKM. CDR3 residues: CASTGGGYNQPQHF. The CDR3 DNA is TGTGCCAGCACAGGGGGGGGGTACAATCAGCCCCAGCATTTT.

This chain joins TRBV29-1 and TRBJ1-2; no firm D call. The V gene lost 4 bases and the J gene lost 6 bases, with 12 bases spanning the gap. Germline V gene lookup returns CDR1 SQVTM and CDR2 ANQGSEA. This CDR3 comprises 12 residues. CDR3 bases: TGCAGCGTTGGCGGGGTGAGGGATGGCTACACCTTC. Protein product: CSVGGVRDGYTF.

J is TRBJ1-2 and V is TRBV11-2; D is possibly TRBD1 (6 bases). The germline gives CDR1 SGHAT, CDR2 FQNNGV. The CDR3 is 13 residues long. The V and J ends lost 2 bases and 4 bases respectively, with 8 bases between them. The CDR3 region has the DNA TGTGCCAGCAGCTTAAACAGGGTCTATGGCTACACCTTC. The encoded protein is CASSLNRVYGYTF. Full variable domain (remainder filled in from reference TRBV11-2 and TRBJ1-2): EAGVAQSPRYKIIEKRQSVAFWCNPISGHATLYWYQQILGQGPKLLIQFQNNGVVDDSQLPKDRFSAERLKGVDSTLKIQPAKLEDSAVYLCASSLNRVYGYTFGSGTRLTVV.

The CDR3 here is CASSYSRALVQETQYF. CDR3 DNA: TGTGCCAGCAGTTACTCGCGGGCCTTGGTCCAAGAGACCCAGTACTTC. This chain links TRBV6-5 with TRBJ2-5; a weak D match, TRBD2 (5 bases). The germline gives CDR1 MNHEY, CDR2 SVGAGI. This CDR3 has 16 amino acids. V gave up 0 bases and J gave up 1 base, with 12 bases separating them.

This chain links TRBV7-2 with TRBJ2-7; possible D gene TRBD1, 6 bases. This CDR3 region has 12 residues. Germline CDR1 is SGHTA and CDR2 is FQGNSA. The germline V and J ends were trimmed by 4 bases and 4 bases, with 8 bases remaining between them. CDR3 bases: TGTGCCAGCAGCTCGGACAGATACGAGCAGTACGTC. Translation: CASSSDRYEQYV.